One T cell receptor (beta chain) is described in this entry. Its antigen remains unknown. 60 Vbeta and 13 Jbeta primers were used in PCR. Sequenced by immunoSEQ multiplex PCR; TCRdb stores in-frame clones only, minus some. The data show about 130,000 clones, 60% to 80% seen once. The CDR3 covers 16 residues. Germline-derived CDR1 and CDR2 are LNHDA and SQIVND (reference sequence). The V gene end was trimmed by 5 bases and the J gene end by 6 bases; junction bases not matched to a gene: 12. The sample originates from a study of cytomegalovirus exposure and HLA in healthy donors. General study findings and limits: The authors later linked a missense DCLRE1C variant to TCR beta V- and J-gene trimming.

The clonotype comes from a man aged 25 to 40 in good health and CMV-seronegative. V and J are TRBV19 and TRBJ1-5, with 8 bases lining up with TRBD1. The specimen was PBMCs. The CDR3, as DNA: TGTGCCAGTAGTCCCCGGACAGGGTTTTCCTCTCAGCCCCAGCATTTT. Translating gives CASSPRTGFSSQPQHF.